This is a list of T cell receptor beta chains from one sample in a study of T cell repertoires in cytomegalovirus infection. TCRdb re-derived calls from the reads in MiXCR, one entry per CDR3 protein. The data hold fewer than 850,000 distinct CDR3 sequences, with about 29% observed a single time. These receptors have no known antigen. Sequences were derived from cultured CD8+ T cells from PBMCs, sampled from culture after CMV antigen stimulation. Receptors originate from a human donor in good health (CMV status not recorded). Some clones in this sample may be carry-over from other donors' samples. Each CDR3 is given with its conserved first and last residue. D genes are given only for firm matches. Only some rows state a clone size, as once, few, many or a class for expanded clones.

D gene	V gene	clone size	J gene	CDR3 DNA	CDR3 protein
.	TRBV7-9	few	TRBJ2-3	TGTGCCAGCAGCTCAAGGGAGAACACAGATACGCAGTATTTT	CASSSRENTDTQYF
.	TRBV27	.	TRBJ2-7	TGTGCCAGCGCCTCGGAGCTCTACGAGCAGTACTTC	CASASELYEQYF
TRBD1	TRBV19	many	TRBJ1-1	TGTGCCAGCCATCGGAACAGGGGCTTGCACACTGAAGCTTTCTTT	CASHRNRGLHTEAFF
TRBD1	TRBV4-1	few	TRBJ1-1	TGCGCCAGCAGCCAAATTATCCCGCTGACAGGGGTGACCACTGAAGCTTTCTTT	CASSQIIPLTGVTTEAFF
TRBD1	TRBV7-4	.	TRBJ2-1	TGTGCCAGCAGCTACAGACAGGGGCCCTACAATGAGCAGTTCTTC	CASSYRQGPYNEQFF
TRBD1	TRBV27	few	TRBJ2-5	TGTGCCAGCAGTTTTGGCAGGGGGCGAGAGACCCAGTACTTC	CASSFGRGRETQYF
TRBD1	TRBV4-1	.	TRBJ1-2	TGCGCCAGCAGCCAAGCCCAGGGGGCGGTTTATGGCTACACCTTC	CASSQAQGAVYGYTF
TRBD1	TRBV11-3	.	TRBJ1-1	TGTGCCAGCAGCCCGGACAGGGGATCGAGGGACACTGAAGCTTTCTTT	CASSPDRGSRDTEAFF
.	TRBV6-6	few	TRBJ1-4	TGTGCCAGCAGTTATGGGGACTCTACTACAACTAATGAAAAACTGTTTTTT	CASSYGDSTTTNEKLFF
.	TRBV7-9	many	TRBJ1-1	TGTGCCAGCAGCTCCCCGACGGGAGCTTTCTTT	CASSSPTGAFF
TRBD2	TRBV6-2/TRBV6-3	.	TRBJ2-1	TGTGCCAGCGAGAGGGATAGCGGGGTTTACAATGAGCAGTTCTTC	CASERDSGVYNEQFF
.	TRBV6-5	.	TRBJ1-6	TGTGCCAGCAGTTACGGGGAAGGGAATTCACCCCTCCACTTT	CASSYGEGNSPLHF
.	TRBV4-1	.	TRBJ1-6	TGCGCCAGCAGGACCCATAATTCACCCCTCCACTTT	CASRTHNSPLHF
.	TRBV12-3/TRBV12-4	.	TRBJ1-6	TGTGCCAGCAATCGGGGGTCCCCTTCACCCCTCCACTTT	CASNRGSPSPLHF
TRBD1	TRBV4-1	many	TRBJ1-1	TGTGCCAGCAGCCAGGGACAGGGGCTCAACACTGAAGCTTTCTTT	CASSQGQGLNTEAFF
.	TRBV10-2	few	TRBJ1-2	TGCGCCAGCAGTGATGGGGCGGTATGGTATGGCTACACCTTC	CASSDGAVWYGYTF
TRBD2	TRBV10-3	.	TRBJ2-5	TGTGCCATCAGCCGGAACAGCGGGGGGGGAGAGACCCAGTACTTC	CAISRNSGGGETQYF
.	TRBV7-2	.	TRBJ1-2	TGTGCCAGCAGCTTAATGGGAGCCGACTATGGCTACACCTTC	CASSLMGADYGYTF
TRBD1	TRBV7-6	.	TRBJ1-1	TGTGCCAGCAGCTTAGTAGGGGGCCCCTTGAACACTGAAGCTTTCTTT	CASSLVGGPLNTEAFF
TRBD1	TRBV27	.	TRBJ2-3	TGTGCCAGCAGCCCGGGACAGGGGAGGAGAGATACGCAGTATTTT	CASSPGQGRRDTQYF
.	TRBV6-6	.	TRBJ1-1	TGTGCCAGCAGTCCGGGGCCATTCACTGAAGCTTTCTTT	CASSPGPFTEAFF
TRBD2	TRBV29-1	.	TRBJ2-7	TGCAGCGTTGCAATAGCGGGGTCCTACGAGCAGTACTTC	CSVAIAGSYEQYF
TRBD2	TRBV5-5	few	TRBJ2-1	TGTGCCAGCAGCACCGGGAGGAGCGGGGGGGCTTATGAGCAGTTCTTC	CASSTGRSGGAYEQFF
.	TRBV7-9	few	TRBJ1-1	TGTGCCAGCAGCTCCGGGGGGCTTAGCAACACTGAAGCTTTCTTT	CASSSGGLSNTEAFF
TRBD2	TRBV5-6	.	TRBJ2-2	TGTGCCACCTACGAGGGAGGGACCGGGGAGCTGTTTTTT	CATYEGGTGELFF
TRBD1	TRBV12-3/TRBV12-4	.	TRBJ1-5	TGTGCCAGCAGTTTAGCGCAACAGGGGGGTAATCAGCCCCAGCATTTT	CASSLAQQGGNQPQHF
.	TRBV5-1	few	TRBJ1-1	TGCGCCAGCAGCTTGCGACACGCAACCTTGGGGACTGAAGCTTTCTTT	CASSLRHATLGTEAFF
.	TRBV6-5	few	TRBJ2-2	TGTGCCAGCAGTTACGCCCCAGGGACCGGGGAGCTGTTTTTT	CASSYAPGTGELFF
.	TRBV7-9	few	TRBJ2-5	TGTGCCAGCAGCGCGGGTCGGGGACTTCAAGAGACCCAGTACTTC	CASSAGRGLQETQYF
.	TRBV6-5	few	TRBJ1-1	TGTGCCAGCAGTTACTCGGAGGCCACTGAAGCTTTCTTT	CASSYSEATEAFF
.	TRBV5-4	.	TRBJ2-1	TGTGCCAGCAGCCAGGAGGGGGCCCGCTCCTACAATGAGCAGTTCTTC	CASSQEGARSYNEQFF
.	TRBV24-1	.	TRBJ2-1	TGTGCCACCAGTGACCTTGTGGGGGACAATGAGCAGTTCTTC	CATSDLVGDNEQFF
.	TRBV6-5	.	TRBJ1-1	TGTGCCAGCAGCCCACAAGACGATCGCACTGAAGCTTTCTTT	CASSPQDDRTEAFF
.	TRBV12-3/TRBV12-4	.	TRBJ1-4	TGTGCCAGCAGTTTAGTGGGGGCGTTCGGCGAAAAACTGTTTTTT	CASSLVGAFGEKLFF
TRBD1	TRBV7-9	many	TRBJ2-5	TGTGCCAGCAGCTTCACAGGGGGCGGAGAGACCCAGTACTTC	CASSFTGGGETQYF
TRBD1	TRBV25-1	.	TRBJ1-2	TGTGCCAGCAGTGAACGACAGGGCAACGATGGCTACACCTTC	CASSERQGNDGYTF